A selection of T cell receptor beta chains follows, all from one sample in a study of technical replicates of blood from a handful of donors. Method: immunoSEQ multiplex PCR; TCRdb's copy keeps in-frame clones and lacks some. Of about 76,000 clones in the sample, 80% to 90% are singletons; the top ten hold 4.5% to 5.5%. Sequencing was carried out using PBMCs. Receptors were obtained from a human donor in good health. Some clones in this sample may be carry-over from other donors' samples. The CDR3 runs from the conserved cysteine through the conserved F or W. A D gene is named only where the DNA matches it firmly. Only part of the rows carry a size: once, few, many, or a class if the clone is expanded.

TRBD1 TRBJ1-1 TRBV14 NA TGTGCCAGCAGCCATGAGGACAGGGGCTCGAACACTGAAGCTTTCTTT CASSHEDRGSNTEAFF
NA TRBJ1-2 TRBV5-4 NA TGTGCCAGCAGCAACCTTCAGGAAGGCTACACCTTC CASSNLQEGYTF
TRBD1 TRBJ2-2 TRBV19 NA TGTGCCACCAACAGGGGCGCGAACACCGGGGAGCTGTTTTTT CATNRGANTGELFF
NA TRBJ1-5 TRBV21-1 NA TGTGCCAGCAGGGCCAGGCGGGGATGGCCCCAGCATTTT CASRARRGWPQHF
NA TRBJ1-1 TRBV7-3 NA TGTGCCAGCAGCTTAATGCCGGGGAACACTGAAGCTTTCTTT CASSLMPGNTEAFF
NA TRBJ1-2 TRBV5-1 NA TGCGCCAGCAGCTTGCCAGGGGACTATGGCTACACCTTC CASSLPGDYGYTF
NA TRBJ2-7 TRBV29-1 NA TGCAGCGTTGAAGCGGACTCGCGCGAGCAGTACTTC CSVEADSREQYF
NA TRBJ2-1 TRBV7-9 NA TGTGCCAGCAGCCCCGCGGGGCGTCACAATGAGCAGTTCTTC CASSPAGRHNEQFF
TRBD2 TRBJ2-5 TRBV11-2 NA TGTGCCAGCAGCACCGGGACTAGCGGGGGAGGCGAGACCCAGTACTTC CASSTGTSGGGETQYF
TRBD2 TRBJ2-3 TRBV6-1 once TGTGCCAGCAGTGAAGGCGGGAGCGCAGATACGCAGTATTTT CASSEGGSADTQYF
NA TRBJ2-1 TRBV9 NA TGTGCCAGCAGCGTTGGTTCTAGCTCGCTGGATGAGCAGTTCTTC CASSVGSSSLDEQFF
NA TRBJ1-1 TRBV19 once TGTGCCAGTAGGGGGAGGATGAACACTGAAGCTTTCTTT CASRGRMNTEAFF
NA TRBJ2-7 TRBV4-3 NA TGCGCCAGCAGCCATTCCCCGGACAGCTCCTACGAGCAGTACTTC CASSHSPDSSYEQYF
TRBD2 TRBJ2-3 TRBV11-2 NA TGTGCCAGCAGCCCCCCGGGACTAGCGGGCACAGATACGCAGTATTTT CASSPPGLAGTDTQYF
NA TRBJ2-1 TRBV6-5 NA TGTGCCAGCAGCTTTGTGGGCAGCTCCTACAATGAGCAGTTCTTC CASSFVGSSYNEQFF
TRBD1 TRBJ1-2 TRBV5-4 NA TGTGCCAGCAGCCCCGCCGGGACAGGGAAGGGCTACACCTTC CASSPAGTGKGYTF
NA TRBJ2-7 TRBV7-8 few TGTGCCAGCAGCGAGGCAGGGTACGAGCAGTACTTC CASSEAGYEQYF
NA TRBJ1-1 TRBV15 NA TGTGCCACCAGCAGAGCGGGGAACACTGAAGCTTTCTTT CATSRAGNTEAFF
TRBD1 TRBJ2-3 TRBV29-1 NA TGCAGCGTTCGACAGGGGACAGATACGCAGTATTTT CSVRQGTDTQYF
TRBD2 TRBJ2-1 TRBV7-3 NA TGTGCCAGCAGCTTGACGGGGGGGCTCCCCCCCGGAGAGCAGTTCTTC CASSLTGGLPPGEQFF
NA TRBJ2-5 TRBV7-8 once TGTGCCAGCAGCTTCGGCGGAGAGACCCAGTACTTC CASSFGGETQYF
NA TRBJ1-6 TRBV7-9 few TGTGCCAGCAGCTTGTATGGGGGGTCACCCCTCCACTTT CASSLYGGSPLHF
NA TRBJ2-3 TRBV7-9 NA TGTGCCAGCAGCTTAGTATCAGATACGCAGTATTTT CASSLVSDTQYF
NA TRBJ1-4 TRBV5-1 NA TGCGCCAGCAGCTTCCTCCGGGACAATAATGAAAAACTGTTTTTT CASSFLRDNNEKLFF
NA TRBJ2-1 TRBV7-3 NA TGTGCCAGCAGCCCGGACAGTAGCTCCTACAATGAGCAGTTCTTC CASSPDSSSYNEQFF